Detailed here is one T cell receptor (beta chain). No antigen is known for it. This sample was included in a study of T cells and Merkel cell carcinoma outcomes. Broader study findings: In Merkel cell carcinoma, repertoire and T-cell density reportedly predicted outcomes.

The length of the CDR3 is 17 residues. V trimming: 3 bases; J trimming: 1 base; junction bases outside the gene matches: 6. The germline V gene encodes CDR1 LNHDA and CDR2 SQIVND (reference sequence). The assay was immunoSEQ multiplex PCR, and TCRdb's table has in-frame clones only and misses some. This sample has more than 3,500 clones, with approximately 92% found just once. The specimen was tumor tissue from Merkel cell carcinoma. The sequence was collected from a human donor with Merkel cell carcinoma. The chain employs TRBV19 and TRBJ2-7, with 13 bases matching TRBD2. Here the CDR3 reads CASSIGGLAGPSYEQYF. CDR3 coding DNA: TGTGCCAGTAGTATCGGGGGACTAGCGGGACCTTCCTACGAGCAGTACTTC.